This T cell receptor beta chain is drawn from a study of a mutant IDH1 vaccine in newly diagnosed glioma. Study-wide background: Eight vaccine doses were administered to patients at weeks 1, 3, 5, 7, 11, 15, 19 and 23. It was radiotherapy, temozolomide, or both that patients received previously, with most receiving both.

Time point denoted: week 11, during vaccination. A single vaccine dose contained 300 ug of mutant IDH1 20-mer peptide, and topical imiquimod was used with it. Study conclusions and caveats: Among patients, about 94% showed immune responses induced by the vaccine. There seemed to be no relation between pseudoprogression and changes in top peripheral T cell clonotypes.

This CDR3 is 15 amino acids long. Losses at the gene ends were 4 bases for V and 3 bases for J; bases not matched to a gene: 5. Germline CDR1 SGHTS, CDR2 YDEGEE. A word on this clone: Its antigen remains unidentified.

Profiling relied on immunoSEQ multiplex PCR, and the TCRdb table lists in-frame clones only, not all of them. The sample records around 130,000 clones, about 80% being singletons. The source of this sequence is a man aged 40-50 years with glioma. V and J are TRBV5-8 and TRBJ1-5; 9 bases agree with TRBD1. Source: PBMCs, taken from a glioma patient whose treatment included an IDH1 peptide vaccine. The CDR3 sequence: CASSRGQGINQPQHF. CDR3 in DNA: TGTGCCAGCAGCAGGGGACAGGGAATCAATCAGCCCCAGCATTTT.